This T cell receptor (beta chain) derives from a study of beta chain features in type 1 diabetes. Background on the study: Examination spanned roughly 110 million sorted cells from all samples. Study-level points and caveats: For Type 1 diabetes patients, all four CD4+ subsets carried TCRB CDR3s that were moderately but significantly shorter.

CDR1 and CDR2 from the germline V gene are SGHVS and FNYEAQ. V lost 1 base and J lost 3, with 11 bases in between. The CDR3 is made up of 15 amino acids. Every bit of the isolated RNA underwent reverse transcription, so sequencing read expressed TCRB transcripts. Sequencing used immunoSEQ multiplex PCR; TCRdb keeps in-frame clones, though not all of them. The table has roughly 700,000 clones, 13% seen once. A remark on this clone: The antigen is not known.

This chain links TRBV7-6 with TRBJ2-3; a possible D gene is TRBD1 (6 bases). The sample consisted of naive CD4+ T cells from blood. This TCR derives from a young man with type 1 diabetes. DNA of the CDR3: TGTGCCAGCAGCTTAGTTCAGGGGTTGACAGATACGCAGTATTTT. This sequence encodes CASSLVQGLTDTQYF.